This is a list of T cell receptor beta chains from one sample in a study of T cells after somatic rescue of genetic block. The method was immunoSEQ multiplex PCR; TCRdb's version includes in-frame clones alone and lacks a portion of them. There are tens of thousands of clones in the sample; roughly 88% occur only once, and 2.5% to 3% lies in the top ten. Sample: peripheral blood mononuclear cells (PBMCs). These receptors originate from a man aged 25-45 years. CDR3s include the opening cysteine and the closing phenylalanine or tryptophan. The D gene is left open where the match is weak. Clone size, where shown, is once, few, many, or a class for clones that have expanded.

v_gene	j_gene	abundance	d_gene	CDR3aa	CDR3nt
TRBV6-1	TRBJ2-3	.	.	CASSENGRTDTQYF	TGTGCCAGCAGTGAGAACGGACGCACAGATACGCAGTATTTT
TRBV25-1	TRBJ1-2	.	.	CASADDLGGYTF	TGTGCCAGCGCAGACGATCTCGGGGGCTACACCTTC
TRBV18	TRBJ2-7	.	TRBD2	CASSPGAGGHYEQYF	TGTGCCAGCTCACCGGGGGCGGGAGGGCACTACGAGCAGTACTTC
TRBV27	TRBJ2-3	.	.	CASSFSADPTDTQYF	TGTGCCAGCAGTTTCTCGGCAGATCCCACAGATACGCAGTATTTT
TRBV6-5	TRBJ1-2	once	.	CASSSAGTDYGYTF	TGTGCCAGCAGTTCCGCCGGGACCGACTATGGCTACACCTTC
TRBV11-2	TRBJ1-2	.	.	CASSLDLGDGYTF	TGTGCCAGCAGCTTAGATCTGGGGGATGGCTACACCTTC
TRBV27	TRBJ2-7	.	.	CASSSLQGFAYEQYF	TGTGCCAGCAGTAGCTTACAGGGTTTCGCCTACGAGCAGTACTTC
TRBV27	TRBJ1-6	.	.	CASGPFGSSYNSPLHF	TGTGCCAGTGGACCTTTCGGATCGTCCTATAATTCACCCCTCCACTTT
TRBV5-5	TRBJ2-3	.	.	CASSRGPGDTQYF	TGTGCCAGCAGTCGGGGCCCTGGGGATACGCAGTATTTT
TRBV7-9	TRBJ2-2	.	.	CASSLSSTTGELFF	TGTGCCAGCAGCTTATCGTCGACGACCGGGGAGCTGTTTTTT
TRBV7-8	TRBJ2-1	.	.	CASRKTEGAYNEQFF	TGTGCCAGCAGGAAGACCGAGGGAGCCTACAATGAGCAGTTCTTC
TRBV18	TRBJ1-3	.	.	CASSPQGSSGNTIYF	TGTGCCAGCTCACCGCAGGGGAGCTCTGGAAACACCATATATTTT
TRBV11-2	TRBJ2-7	.	.	CASSDLLRVWYEQYF	TGTGCCAGCAGCGATTTGTTGAGGGTCTGGTACGAGCAGTACTTC
TRBV19	TRBJ2-5	.	.	CASKAGETQYF	TGTGCCAGCAAGGCTGGGGAGACCCAGTACTTC
TRBV14	TRBJ2-7	.	TRBD2	CASSHGLAGSYEQYF	TGTGCCAGCAGCCACGGACTAGCGGGAAGCTACGAGCAGTACTTC
TRBV6-1	TRBJ1-4	.	.	CASSDTGSRNEKLFF	TGTGCCAGCAGTGATACAGGGAGTCGGAATGAAAAACTGTTTTTT
TRBV2	TRBJ2-2	.	.	CASSPEGAAGELFF	TGTGCCAGCAGCCCGGAGGGGGCTGCCGGGGAGCTGTTTTTT